The 32 T cell receptor beta chains below all came from one sample that was sequenced in a study of OX40 agonist ivuxolimab in advanced cancers. Here immunoSEQ multiplex PCR was the method, and the copy in TCRdb shows in-frame clones only, minus some. This sample carries 50,000 or so clones, roughly 88% of them seen once, and the ten largest clones take about 3%. Here the sequenced sample was CD4+ or CD8+ T cells sorted from blood, taken in a trial of the OX40 agonist ivuxolimab. Every receptor here comes from an adult with an advanced solid tumor such as melanoma, head and neck, liver or kidney cancer.

The chain combines TRBV29-1 with TRBJ2-1; 7 bases fit TRBD2. CDR1 and CDR2 (germline): SQVTM, ANQGSEA. The CDR3 runs to 13 residues. Germline trimming cut 2 bases from V and 10 bases from J; bases unmatched to any gene: 8. The CDR3 sequence: CSVEPQGGTEQFF. CDR3 sequence (DNA): TGCAGCGTTGAACCTCAGGGAGGGACGGAGCAGTTCTTC.

The chain employs TRBV6-6 and TRBJ2-7; D perhaps matches TRBD2 (6 bases). CDR3 length: 15 amino acids. Trimming took 6 bases from V and 6 from J, leaving 21 bases between them. CDR1 is MNHNY, CDR2 SVGAGI, per germline (reference sequence). In DNA form, the CDR3 reads TGTGCCAGCAGCCAGGGTGGGGGGACCGTCTCCGAGCAGTACTTC. It encodes CASSQGGGTVSEQYF.

This chain links TRBV5-8 with TRBJ2-7; tentatively, D is TRBD1 (6 bases). V shed 4 bases and J shed 4 bases, with 15 bases lying between them. This CDR3 has 14 amino acids. The germline V gene has CDR1 SGHTS and CDR2 YDEGEE. CDR3 amino acids: CASSPEGGRYEQYF. CDR3 DNA: TGTGCCAGCAGCCCTGAAGGGGGTCGGTACGAGCAGTACTTC.

The chain links TRBV6-5 to TRBJ1-2; D may be TRBD1 (5 bases). This CDR3 has 13 residues. V lost 6 bases, J lost 4 bases, and 12 bases lay in between. CDR1 and CDR2 (germline): MNHEY, SVGAGI. CDR3 region: CASRQGTIYGYTF. In DNA form, the CDR3 reads TGTGCCAGCAGGCAGGGTACCATCTATGGCTACACCTTC.

This clone came up once. The DNA for the CDR3 is TGCGCCAGCAGCTCACAACCCGAGACAGGGGGCACAGATACGCAGTATTTT. Protein: CASSSQPETGGTDTQYF. J is TRBJ2-3 and V is TRBV5-1, with TRBD1 matching 8 bases. The ends lost 3 bases at V and 1 base at J; junction bases unmatched: 10. Germline V CDR1 and CDR2: SGHRS, YFSETQ. This CDR3 is built from 17 residues.

The genes are TRBV6-6 and TRBJ2-1, with 11 bases lining up with TRBD2. Germline V gives CDR1 MNHNY, CDR2 SVGAGI (reference sequence). This CDR3 is built from 15 residues. Trimming cost V 5 bases and J 4 bases; bases outside gene matches: 4. CDR3 in amino acids: CASSNLAGGYNEQFF. The CDR3 bases are TGTGCCAGCAGTAACCTAGCGGGAGGTTACAATGAGCAGTTCTTC.

The chain is built from TRBV9 and TRBJ1-2; tentative D call: TRBD1 (5 bases). V lost 3 bases and J lost 4, with 16 bases in between. From germline, CDR1 is SGDLS and CDR2 YYNGEE. The CDR3 consists of 15 residues. This CDR3 is CASSARVGGSYGYTF. CDR3 DNA: TGTGCCAGCAGCGCCCGAGTCGGGGGGTCCTATGGCTACACCTTC.

The CDR3 DNA reads as TGTGCCAGCAGTTCATATTTCCGGACAGAGGATGAAGCTTTCTTT. Protein sequence: CASSSYFRTEDEAFF. The chain uses TRBV28 and TRBJ1-1, with TRBD1 as a possible D gene (6 bases). The germline gives CDR1 MDHEN, CDR2 SYDVKM. The CDR3 sequence is 15 residues long. The V end was cut by 4 bases, the J end by 7 bases, with 19 bases between.

The chain carries TRBV28 and TRBJ1-5; 7 bases map to TRBD1. Per germline, CDR1 MDHEN and CDR2 SYDVKM. The CDR3 spans 14 residues. V trimming: 4 bases; J trimming: 7 bases; junction bases outside the gene matches: 7. The CDR3 nucleotides read TGTGCCAGCAGTTCCCTCCAGGGGGGACAGCCCCAGCATTTT. Encoded protein: CASSSLQGGQPQHF. Full variable domain (rest looked up from reference TRBV28 and TRBJ1-5): DVKVTQSSRYLVKRTGEKVFLECVQDMDHENMFWYRQDPGLGLRLIYFSYDVKMKEKGDIPEGYSVSREKKERFSLILESASTNQTSMYLCASSSLQGGQPQHFGDGTRLSIL.

The J gene is TRBJ2-1, the V gene TRBV6-1; the D is unclear. Germline V gives CDR1 MNHNS, CDR2 SASEGT. The CDR3 consists of 11 residues. Deletions cut 8 bases from V and 2 bases from J, with 4 bases between. CDR3 coding DNA: TGTGCCAGCGGGACCTACAATGAGCAGTTCTTC. It codes for CASGTYNEQFF.

This chain joins TRBV18 and TRBJ1-3; a weak D match, TRBD1 (6 bases). The CDR3 extends over 17 amino acids. V was cut by 3 bases and J by 0 bases, with 15 bases left in between. CDR1 is KGHSH, CDR2 LQKENI, per germline. The CDR3: CASSPRNTGISGNTIYF. The DNA for the CDR3 is TGTGCCAGCTCACCCAGGAACACAGGGATCTCTGGAAACACCATATATTTT.

There are a few counts of this clone. V gene TRBV6-5 combines with J gene TRBJ1-1; 7 nucleotides line up with TRBD1. The CDR3 is made up of 12 amino acids. The germline V gene encodes CDR1 MNHEY and CDR2 SVGAGI. Trimming cost V 4 bases and J 4 bases; bases outside gene matches: 0. CDR3 loop: CASSSGGTEAFF. The CDR3 DNA is TGTGCCAGCAGTTCAGGGGGCACTGAAGCTTTCTTT.

J is TRBJ2-2 and V is TRBV7-2, with D possibly being TRBD2 (6 bases). Looked up from germline, CDR1 is SGHTA and CDR2 is FQGNSA. CDR3 length: 15 amino acids. Trimming cost V 3 bases and J 5 bases, with 13 bases left between them. CDR3 bases: TGTGCCAGCAGCTTTACAAGGGGAGGAACCGGGGAGCTGTTTTTT. Its protein product is CASSFTRGGTGELFF.

The gene calls are TRBV28 and TRBJ2-7; the D gene is possibly TRBD2 (6 bases). Trimming took off 7 bases at V and 0 bases at J, with 16 bases between the two ends. CDR1 is MDHEN, CDR2 SYDVKM, per germline. CDR3 length: 15 residues. CDR3 residues: CASTPASAISYEQYF. The CDR3 region has the DNA TGTGCCAGCACTCCGGCTAGCGCCATCTCCTACGAGCAGTACTTC.

The chain is built from TRBV5-1 and TRBJ1-6, with a possible D match to TRBD1 (6 bases). The CDR3 is 16 amino acids. The V end was cut by 0 bases, the J end by 5 bases, with 12 bases between. Germline V gene sequence: CDR1 SGHRS, CDR2 YFSETQ. The DNA for the CDR3 is TGCGCCAGCAGCTTGGCCCAGGCAGGGGATAATTCACCCCTCCACTTT. Its translation: CASSLAQAGDNSPLHF.

The chain joins TRBV19 to TRBJ2-7, with D tentatively TRBD1 (6 bases). Germline assignment: CDR1 LNHDA and CDR2 SQIVND (reference sequence). The CDR3 runs 15 residues. V lost 2 bases, J lost 2 bases, and 13 bases lay in between. The CDR3 sequence is CASSIIHRATYEQYF. The CDR3 coding sequence is TGTGCCAGTAGTATAATTCACAGGGCTACCTACGAGCAGTACTTC.

V and J are TRBV21-1 and TRBJ2-6. TRBV21-1 is shown as a pseudogene. The CDR3 spans 18 residues. CDR3 bases: TGTGCCAGCGTCCGCGCGATCGGGGCACCATCTGGGGCCAACGTCCTGACTTTC. As protein: CASVRAIGAPSGANVLTF.

The chain recombines TRBV5-6 with TRBJ2-3, with D possibly being TRBD1 (5 bases). V was pared by 3 bases and J by 0 bases, with 8 bases between. Per the germline V gene, CDR1 is SGHDT and CDR2 is YYEEEE. The CDR3 is made up of 14 amino acids. CDR3 nucleotide sequence: TGTGCCAGCAGCTCGAGGACAAGCACAGATACGCAGTATTTT. Its translation is CASSSRTSTDTQYF.

This clone was observed once. This rearrangement joins TRBV7-6 to TRBJ2-3; 13 positions match TRBD2. Germline CDR1 is SGHVS and CDR2 is FNYEAQ. V shed 4 bases and J 10 bases; nucleotides not matched to a gene: 5. The CDR3 is 14 amino acids. CDR3: CASSSGTSGNAQYF. CDR3 nucleotides: TGTGCCAGCAGCTCCGGGACTAGCGGGAATGCGCAGTATTTT. Using reference TRBV7-6 and TRBJ2-3 for the parts outside the CDR3, the full variable domain is GAGVSQSPRYKVTKRGQDVALRCDPISGHVSLYWYRQALGQGPEFLTYFNYEAQQDKSGLPNDRFSAERPEGSISTLTIQRTEQRDSAMYRCASSSGTSGNAQYFGPGTRLTVL.

In its sample, this clone was seen once. The V call is TRBV5-1, the J call TRBJ2-5; D is uncertain. CDR3 length equals 13 residues. Germline CDR1 and CDR2: SGHRS and YFSETQ. V lost 1 base and J 5 bases, leaving 9 bases between the germline ends. The DNA for the CDR3 is TGCGCCAGCAGCTTGAATATAGGGGAGACCCAGTACTTC. Amino acids: CASSLNIGETQYF. Based on the CDR3 plus reference TRBV5-1 and TRBJ2-5, the full variable domain is KAGVTQTPRYLIKTRGQQVTLSCSPISGHRSVSWYQQTPGQGLQFLFEYFSETQRNKGNFPGRFSGRQFSNSRSEMNVSTLELGDSALYLCASSLNIGETQYFGPGTRLLVL.

The CDR3 loop is CASSQESARLRQFF. For the CDR3, the DNA is TGTGCCAGCAGCCAAGAGTCGGCCCGACTCCGGCAGTTCTTC. V is TRBV14 and J is TRBJ2-1; D is unclear. V was clipped by 0 bases and J by 12 bases, with 15 bases between them. The germline CDR1 and CDR2 sequences are SGHDN and FVKESK. This CDR3 is built from 14 residues.

This rearrangement joins TRBV5-1 to TRBJ2-7; 7 nucleotides agree with TRBD1. V shed 4 bases and J 4 bases; nucleotides not matched to a gene: 8. The germline CDR1 and CDR2 sequences are SGHRS and YFSETQ. This CDR3 has 14 residues. The CDR3 spells CASSTDRDLYEQYF. In nucleotides, the CDR3 is TGCGCCAGCAGCACCGACAGGGACCTTTACGAGCAGTACTTC.

The chain employs TRBV30 and TRBJ2-5; no clear D. Trimming removed 3 bases from V and 1 base from J, with 3 bases in between. In germline, CDR1 is GTSNPN, CDR2 SVGIG (reference sequence). The CDR3 extends over 11 amino acids. The CDR3 loop reads CAWSAQETQYF. The DNA for the CDR3 is TGTGCCTGGAGCGCCCAAGAGACCCAGTACTTC.

The J gene is TRBJ2-3, the V gene TRBV6-6, with 8 nucleotides matching TRBD1. The CDR3 loop spans 14 amino acids. The trim removed 7 bases at V and 1 base at J, leaving 4 bases unmatched. Germline V gene sequence: CDR1 MNHNY, CDR2 SVGAGI (reference sequence). CDR3 sequence: CASTPGQGTDTQYF. CDR3 DNA: TGTGCCAGCACTCCGGGACAGGGCACAGATACGCAGTATTTT.

The chain links TRBV30 to TRBJ2-1, with 11 bases aligning to TRBD1. CDR1 is GTSNPN, CDR2 SVGIG, per germline (reference sequence). This CDR3 is 13 amino acids long. The J segment lost 8 bases and the V segment lost 4 bases, leaving 4 bases of the junction unmatched. The CDR3 spells CAWTRTGGYEQFF. In DNA form, the CDR3 reads TGTGCCTGGACCCGGACAGGGGGCTATGAGCAGTTCTTC.

V gene TRBV2 combines with J gene TRBJ2-5, with 7 bases matching TRBD1. This CDR3 spans 14 amino acids. V gave up 4 bases and J gave up 1 base; unmatched junction bases: 3. Germline V gene sequence: CDR1 SNHLY, CDR2 FYNNEI. The CDR3 is CASSVDRAQETQYF. The CDR3 coding sequence is TGTGCCAGCAGTGTAGACAGGGCCCAAGAGACCCAGTACTTC.

This clone has just one count. The chain recombines TRBV13 with TRBJ1-2; D is ambiguous. Germline values: CDR1 PRHDT, CDR2 FYEKMQ (reference sequence). The CDR3 runs 12 residues. Trimming took off 2 bases at V and 5 bases at J, with 6 bases between the two ends. CDR3 DNA: TGTGCCAGCAGCTTACATCTATATGGCTACACCTTC. It translates to CASSLHLYGYTF.

As to this clone: The same CDR3 is also encoded by other DNA sequences in this sample. The chain employs TRBV5-4 and TRBJ2-3, with a tentative D call TRBD2 (5 bases). Trimming took off 0 bases at V and 0 bases at J, with 5 bases between the two ends. The germline V gene has CDR1 SGHNT and CDR2 YYREEE (reference sequence). CDR3 size: 14 residues. CDR3 in amino acids: CASSLGTSTDTQYF. In DNA form, the CDR3 reads TGTGCCAGCAGCTTGGGGACTAGCACAGATACGCAGTATTTT.

The rearrangement uses TRBV28 and TRBJ1-6; D gene uncertain. The germline V gene encodes CDR1 MDHEN and CDR2 SYDVKM. The V end lost 5 bases, the J end lost 6 bases, and 5 bases lay between the germline ends. CDR3 length: 12 residues. The CDR3 region has the DNA TGTGCCAGCAGTAAAAGTAATTCACCCCTCCACTTT. This encodes CASSKSNSPLHF.

This rearrangement joins TRBV28 to TRBJ2-1; 12 bases fit TRBD1. CDR1 is MDHEN, CDR2 SYDVKM, per germline. The junction had 4 bases not matched to a gene; V was cut back by 3 bases and J by 7 bases. The CDR3 consists of 15 residues. Here the CDR3 DNA reads TGTGCCAGCAGTTTCTCGGGACAGGGGGCTAATGAGCAGTTCTTC. Protein sequence: CASSFSGQGANEQFF.

The V gene is TRBV30, the J gene TRBJ1-3, with D perhaps matching TRBD1 (6 bases). There are 17 residues in the CDR3. V dropped 2 bases and J dropped 0 bases, with 17 bases sitting between them. Germline CDR1 reads GTSNPN; CDR2 reads SVGIG (reference sequence). For the CDR3, the DNA is TGTGCCTGGAGTTCGCTGGACAGAACCTACTCTGGAAACACCATATATTTT. This translates into CAWSSLDRTYSGNTIYF.

J is TRBJ2-7 and V is TRBV14; TRBD2 matches at 9 bases. V lost 0 bases, J lost 8 bases, and 5 bases stayed unmatched. There are 14 residues in the CDR3. Per the germline V gene, CDR1 is SGHDN and CDR2 is FVKESK. CDR3 DNA sequence: TGTGCCAGCAGCCAAGATTTGGCGGGAGGGAAGCAGTACTTC. The encoded protein is CASSQDLAGGKQYF.